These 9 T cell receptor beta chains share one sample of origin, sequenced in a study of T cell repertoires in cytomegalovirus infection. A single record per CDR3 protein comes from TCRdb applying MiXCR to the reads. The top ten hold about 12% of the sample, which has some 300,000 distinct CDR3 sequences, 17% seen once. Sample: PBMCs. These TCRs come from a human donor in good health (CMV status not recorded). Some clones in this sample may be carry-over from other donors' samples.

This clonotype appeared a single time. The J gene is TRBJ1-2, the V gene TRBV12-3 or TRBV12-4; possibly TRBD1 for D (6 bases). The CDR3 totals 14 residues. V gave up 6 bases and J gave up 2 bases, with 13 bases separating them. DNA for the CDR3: TGTGCCAGCAGCCGGATAACAGGGAACTATGGCTACACCTTC. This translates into CASSRITGNYGYTF.

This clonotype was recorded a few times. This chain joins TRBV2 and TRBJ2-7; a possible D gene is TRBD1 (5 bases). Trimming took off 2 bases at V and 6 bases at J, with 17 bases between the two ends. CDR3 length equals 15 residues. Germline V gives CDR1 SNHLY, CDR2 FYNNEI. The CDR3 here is CASSEWGTGLGEQYF. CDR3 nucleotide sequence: TGTGCCAGCAGTGAATGGGGCACTGGTTTGGGCGAGCAGTACTTC.

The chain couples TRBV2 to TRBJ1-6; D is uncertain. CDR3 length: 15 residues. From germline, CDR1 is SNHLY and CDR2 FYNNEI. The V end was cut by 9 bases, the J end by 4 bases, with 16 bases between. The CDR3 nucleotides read TGTGCCAGTATCGGATTCTCCGCGTATAATTCACCCCTCCACTTT. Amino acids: CASIGFSAYNSPLHF.

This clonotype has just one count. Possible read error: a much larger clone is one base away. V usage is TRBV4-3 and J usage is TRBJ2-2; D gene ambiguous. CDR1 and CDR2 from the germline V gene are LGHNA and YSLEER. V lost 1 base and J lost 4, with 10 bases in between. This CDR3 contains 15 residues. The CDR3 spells CASSQGPLSTGELFF. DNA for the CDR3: TGCGCCAGCAGCCAAGGCCCCTTGAGCACCGGGGAGCTGTTTTTT.

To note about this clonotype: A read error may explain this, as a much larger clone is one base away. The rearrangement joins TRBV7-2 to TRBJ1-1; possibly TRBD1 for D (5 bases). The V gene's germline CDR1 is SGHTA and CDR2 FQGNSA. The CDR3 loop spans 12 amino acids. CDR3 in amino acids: CASSRIRDEALF. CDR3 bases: TGTGCCAGCAGCCGGATCAGGGATGAAGCTCTCTTT.

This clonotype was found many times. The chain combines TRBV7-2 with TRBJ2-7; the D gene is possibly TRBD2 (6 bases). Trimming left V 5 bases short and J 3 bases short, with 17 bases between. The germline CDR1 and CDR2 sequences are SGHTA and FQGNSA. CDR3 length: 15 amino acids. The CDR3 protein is CASSQRVSGSYEQYF. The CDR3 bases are TGTGCCAGCAGCCAGCGGGTATCCGGGAGCTACGAGCAGTACTTC.

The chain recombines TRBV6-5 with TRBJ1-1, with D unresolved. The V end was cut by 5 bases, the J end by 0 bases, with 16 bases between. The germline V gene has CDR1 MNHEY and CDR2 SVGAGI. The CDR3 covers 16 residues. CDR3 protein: CASSPDGSPMNTEAFF. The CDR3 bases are TGTGCCAGCAGTCCTGACGGGTCACCCATGAACACTGAAGCTTTCTTT.

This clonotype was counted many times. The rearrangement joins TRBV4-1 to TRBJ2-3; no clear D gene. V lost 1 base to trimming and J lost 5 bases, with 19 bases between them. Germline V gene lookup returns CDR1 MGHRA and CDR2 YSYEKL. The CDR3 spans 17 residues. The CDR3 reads CASSQVTLQGRRDTQYF. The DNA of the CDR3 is TGCGCCAGCAGCCAAGTTACGCTCCAAGGGCGAAGAGATACGCAGTATTTT.

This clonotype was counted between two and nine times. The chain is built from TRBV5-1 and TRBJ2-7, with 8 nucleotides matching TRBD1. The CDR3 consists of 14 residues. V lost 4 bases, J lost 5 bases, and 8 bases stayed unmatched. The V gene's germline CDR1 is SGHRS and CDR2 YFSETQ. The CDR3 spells CASSHGTGWDEQYF. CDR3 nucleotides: TGCGCCAGCAGCCACGGGACAGGATGGGACGAGCAGTACTTC.